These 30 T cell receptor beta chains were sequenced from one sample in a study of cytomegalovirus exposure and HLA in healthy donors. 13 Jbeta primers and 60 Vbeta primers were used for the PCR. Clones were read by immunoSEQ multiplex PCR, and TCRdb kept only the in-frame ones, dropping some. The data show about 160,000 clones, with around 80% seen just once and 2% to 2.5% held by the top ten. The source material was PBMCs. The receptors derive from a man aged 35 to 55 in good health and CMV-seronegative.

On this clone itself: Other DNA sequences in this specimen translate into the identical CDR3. The CDR3 DNA is TGTGCCAGCAGCTTGGATGGGGGGACCTACGAGCAGTACTTC. Amino acids: CASSLDGGTYEQYF. The V and J genes are TRBV5-4 and TRBJ2-7, with D possibly matching TRBD2 (6 bases). The V and J ends lost 0 bases and 2 bases respectively, with 9 bases between them. The CDR3 totals 14 residues. The germline gives CDR1 SGHNT, CDR2 YYREEE (reference sequence).

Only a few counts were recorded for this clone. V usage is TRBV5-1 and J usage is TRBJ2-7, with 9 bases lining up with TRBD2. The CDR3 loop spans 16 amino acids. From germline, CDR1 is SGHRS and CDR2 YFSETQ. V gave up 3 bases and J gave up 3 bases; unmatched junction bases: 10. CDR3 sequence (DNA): TGCGCCAGCAGCTCCGGGGGAGCGGGAGGAAGCTACGAGCAGTACTTC. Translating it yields CASSSGGAGGSYEQYF.

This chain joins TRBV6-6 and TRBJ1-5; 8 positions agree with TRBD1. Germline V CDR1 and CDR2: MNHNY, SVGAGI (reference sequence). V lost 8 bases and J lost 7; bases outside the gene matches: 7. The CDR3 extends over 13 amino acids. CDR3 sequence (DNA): TGTGCCAGCTCTATACAGGGGGGGCAGCCCCAGCATTTT. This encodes CASSIQGGQPQHF.

The CDR3 DNA reads TGTGCCAGCAGTGGAGTAGCGGGAGGAGAGACCCAGTACTTC. This sequence encodes CASSGVAGGETQYF. V gene TRBV2 combines with J gene TRBJ2-5; 10 nucleotides match TRBD2. The CDR3 covers 14 residues. V lost 4 bases, J lost 4 bases, and 3 bases stayed unmatched. Germline-derived CDR1 and CDR2 are SNHLY and FYNNEI.

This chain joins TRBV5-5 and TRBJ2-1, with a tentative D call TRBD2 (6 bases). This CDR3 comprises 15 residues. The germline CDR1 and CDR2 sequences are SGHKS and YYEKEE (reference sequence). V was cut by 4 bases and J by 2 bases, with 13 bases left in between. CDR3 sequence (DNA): TGTGCCAGCAGCCCAGGGACTTCTCCCTACAATGAGCAGTTCTTC. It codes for CASSPGTSPYNEQFF.

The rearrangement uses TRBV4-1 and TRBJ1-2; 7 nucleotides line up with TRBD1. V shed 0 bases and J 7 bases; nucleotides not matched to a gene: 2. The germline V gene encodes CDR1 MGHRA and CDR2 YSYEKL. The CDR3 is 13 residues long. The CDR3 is CASSQERQGGYTF. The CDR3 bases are TGCGCCAGCAGCCAAGAACGACAGGGTGGCTACACCTTC.

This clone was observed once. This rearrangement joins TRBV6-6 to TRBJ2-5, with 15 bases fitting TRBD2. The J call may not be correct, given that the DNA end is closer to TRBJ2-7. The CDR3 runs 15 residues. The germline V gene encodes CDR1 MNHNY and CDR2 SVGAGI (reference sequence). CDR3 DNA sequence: TGTGCCAGCACTGGACTAGCGGGAGGGAGCTACGAGCAGTACTTC. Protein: CASTGLAGGSYEQYF.

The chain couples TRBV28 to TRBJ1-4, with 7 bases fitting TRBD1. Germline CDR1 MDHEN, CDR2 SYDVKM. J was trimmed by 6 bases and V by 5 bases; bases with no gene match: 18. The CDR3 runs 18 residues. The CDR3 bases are TGTGCCAGCAGTCGAATCGTGTCACAGGGGCGGAGGGATGAAAAACTGTTTTTT. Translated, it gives CASSRIVSQGRRDEKLFF.

The CDR3 here is CASITAGGRGTQYF. The CDR3 nucleotides read TGTGCCAGCATTACAGCAGGGGGCCGGGGGACCCAGTACTTC. The chain joins TRBV28 to TRBJ2-5, with 8 nucleotides matching TRBD1. Germline CDR1 is MDHEN and CDR2 is SYDVKM. V was pared by 7 bases and J by 7 bases, with 11 bases of the junction left unmatched. The CDR3 covers 14 residues.

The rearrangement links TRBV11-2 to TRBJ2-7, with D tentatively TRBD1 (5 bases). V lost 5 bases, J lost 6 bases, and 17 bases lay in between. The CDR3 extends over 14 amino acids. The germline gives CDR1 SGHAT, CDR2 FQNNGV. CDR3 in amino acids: CASSLGQGRGEQYF. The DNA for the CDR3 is TGTGCCAGCAGCCTGGGGCAGGGAAGAGGCGAGCAGTACTTC. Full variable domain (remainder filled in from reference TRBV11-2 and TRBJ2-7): EAGVAQSPRYKIIEKRQSVAFWCNPISGHATLYWYQQILGQGPKLLIQFQNNGVVDDSQLPKDRFSAERLKGVDSTLKIQPAKLEDSAVYLCASSLGQGRGEQYFGPGTRLTVT.

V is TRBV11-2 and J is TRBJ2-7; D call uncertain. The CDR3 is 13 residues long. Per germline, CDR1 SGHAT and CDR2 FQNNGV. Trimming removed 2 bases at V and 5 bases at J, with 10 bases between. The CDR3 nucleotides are TGTGCCAGCAGCTTAATTGGCCAGAACGAGCAGTACTTC. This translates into CASSLIGQNEQYF.

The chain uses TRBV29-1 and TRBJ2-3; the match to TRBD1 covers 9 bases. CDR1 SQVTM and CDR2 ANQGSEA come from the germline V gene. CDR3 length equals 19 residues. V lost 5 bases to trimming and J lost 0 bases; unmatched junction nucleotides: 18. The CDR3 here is CSVPNLGTGSHYSTDTQYF. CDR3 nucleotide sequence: TGCAGCGTTCCGAATCTGGGGACAGGGAGCCACTATAGCACAGATACGCAGTATTTT.

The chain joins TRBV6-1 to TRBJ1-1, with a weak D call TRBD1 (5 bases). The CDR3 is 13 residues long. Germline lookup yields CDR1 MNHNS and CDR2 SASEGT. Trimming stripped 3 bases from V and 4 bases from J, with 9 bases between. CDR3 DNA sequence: TGTGCCAGCAGTGATGCGGGGGTCACTGAAGCTTTCTTT. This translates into CASSDAGVTEAFF.

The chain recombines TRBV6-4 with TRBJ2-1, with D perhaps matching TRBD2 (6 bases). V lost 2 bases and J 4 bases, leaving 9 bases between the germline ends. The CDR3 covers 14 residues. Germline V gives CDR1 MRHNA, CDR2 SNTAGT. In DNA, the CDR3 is TGTGCCAGCAGTGACGCCGGGAGATACAATGAGCAGTTCTTC. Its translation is CASSDAGRYNEQFF.

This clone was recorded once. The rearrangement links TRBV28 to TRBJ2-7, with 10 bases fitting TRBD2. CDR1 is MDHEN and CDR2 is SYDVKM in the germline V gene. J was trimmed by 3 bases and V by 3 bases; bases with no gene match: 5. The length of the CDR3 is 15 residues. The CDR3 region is CASSFSGGQIYEQYF. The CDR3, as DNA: TGTGCCAGCAGTTTTAGCGGGGGGCAAATCTACGAGCAGTACTTC.

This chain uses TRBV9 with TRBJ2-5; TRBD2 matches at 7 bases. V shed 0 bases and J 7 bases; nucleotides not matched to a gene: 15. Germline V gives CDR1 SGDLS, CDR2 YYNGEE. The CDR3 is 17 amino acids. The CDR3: CASSVASAGDSGGTQYF. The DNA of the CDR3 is TGTGCCAGCAGCGTAGCTTCGGCGGGAGATAGTGGGGGGACCCAGTACTTC.

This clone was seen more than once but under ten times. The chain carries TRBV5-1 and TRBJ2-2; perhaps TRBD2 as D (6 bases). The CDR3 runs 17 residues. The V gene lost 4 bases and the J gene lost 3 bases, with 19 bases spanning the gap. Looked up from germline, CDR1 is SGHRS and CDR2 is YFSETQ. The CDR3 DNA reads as TGCGCCAGCAGCCTACGTCGGAGGGAAGAGTACACCGGGGAGCTGTTTTTT. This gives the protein CASSLRRREEYTGELFF.

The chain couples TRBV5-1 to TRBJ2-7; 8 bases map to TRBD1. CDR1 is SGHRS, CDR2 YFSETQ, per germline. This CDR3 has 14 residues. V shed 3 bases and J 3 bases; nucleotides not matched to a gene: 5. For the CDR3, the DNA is TGCGCCAGCAGCTCCACGGGACAGGTCTACGAGCAGTACTTC. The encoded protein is CASSSTGQVYEQYF.

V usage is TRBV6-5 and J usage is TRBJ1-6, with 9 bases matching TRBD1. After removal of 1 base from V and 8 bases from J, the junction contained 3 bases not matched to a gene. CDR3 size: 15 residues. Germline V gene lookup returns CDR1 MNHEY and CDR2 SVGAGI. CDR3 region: CASSYWTGEYSPLHF. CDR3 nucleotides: TGTGCCAGCAGTTACTGGACAGGGGAATATTCACCCCTCCACTTT.

In nucleotides, the CDR3 is TGTGCCAGCAGTTTCTCCCGGGACAGGGGGACTAAAGAGACCCAGTACTTC. This translates into CASSFSRDRGTKETQYF. The chain has TRBV28 and TRBJ2-5; 11 nucleotides line up with TRBD1. The J segment lost 3 bases and the V segment lost 3 bases, leaving 9 bases of the junction unmatched. The CDR3 is 17 amino acids. Germline V lookup: CDR1 MDHEN, CDR2 SYDVKM.

The CDR3 DNA sequence: TGTGCCAGCAGTTTAAGCAGGGGGCCCGGCACTGAAGCTTTCTTT. This encodes CASSLSRGPGTEAFF. J is TRBJ1-1 and V is TRBV28, with 8 bases fitting TRBD1. The CDR3 sequence is 15 residues long. V lost 2 bases to trimming and J lost 4 bases; unmatched junction nucleotides: 6. The V gene's germline CDR1 is MDHEN and CDR2 SYDVKM.

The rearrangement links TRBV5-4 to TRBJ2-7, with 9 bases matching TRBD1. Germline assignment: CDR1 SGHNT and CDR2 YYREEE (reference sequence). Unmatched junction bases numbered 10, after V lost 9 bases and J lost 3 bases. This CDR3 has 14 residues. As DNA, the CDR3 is TGTGCCACCCAGCAAAAGGACAGGGGCTACGAGCAGTACTTC. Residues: CATQQKDRGYEQYF.

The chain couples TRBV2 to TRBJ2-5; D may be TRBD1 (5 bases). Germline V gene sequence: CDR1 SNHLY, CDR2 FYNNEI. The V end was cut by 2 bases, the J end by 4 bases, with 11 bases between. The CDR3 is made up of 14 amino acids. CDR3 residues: CASSERQGGETQYF. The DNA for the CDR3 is TGTGCCAGCAGTGAAAGGCAGGGCGGAGAGACCCAGTACTTC.

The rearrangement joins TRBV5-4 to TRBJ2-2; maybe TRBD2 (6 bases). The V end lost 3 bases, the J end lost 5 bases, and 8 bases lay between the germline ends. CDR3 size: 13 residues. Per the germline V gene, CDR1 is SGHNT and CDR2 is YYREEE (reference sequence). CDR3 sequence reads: CASSSGRTGELFF. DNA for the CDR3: TGTGCCAGCAGCTCTGGGAGGACCGGGGAGCTGTTTTTT.

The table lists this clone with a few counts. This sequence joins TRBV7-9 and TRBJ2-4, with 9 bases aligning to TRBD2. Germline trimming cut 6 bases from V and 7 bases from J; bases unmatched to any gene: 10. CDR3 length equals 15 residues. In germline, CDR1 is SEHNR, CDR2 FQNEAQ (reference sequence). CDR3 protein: CASRSLAGVVNIQYF. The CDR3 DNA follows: TGTGCCAGCAGATCCTTAGCGGGAGTTGTGAACATTCAGTACTTC. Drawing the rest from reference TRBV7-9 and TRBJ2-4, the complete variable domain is DTGVSQNPRHKITKRGQNVTFRCDPISEHNRLYWYRQTLGQGPEFLTYFQNEAQLEKSRLLSDRFSAERPKGSFSTLEIQRTEQGDSAMYLCASRSLAGVVNIQYFGAGTRLSVL.

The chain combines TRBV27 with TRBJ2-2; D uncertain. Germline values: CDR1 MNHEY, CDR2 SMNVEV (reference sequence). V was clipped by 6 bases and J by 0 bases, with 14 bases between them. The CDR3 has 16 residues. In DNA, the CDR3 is TGTGCCAGCAGACTTCTACGCCTTGCGAACACCGGGGAGCTGTTTTTT. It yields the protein CASRLLRLANTGELFF.

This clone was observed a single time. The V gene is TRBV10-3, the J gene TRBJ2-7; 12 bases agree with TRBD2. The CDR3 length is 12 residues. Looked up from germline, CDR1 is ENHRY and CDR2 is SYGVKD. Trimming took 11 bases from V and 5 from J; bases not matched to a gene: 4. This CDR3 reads CAVTSGSNEQYF. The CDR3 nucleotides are TGTGCCGTGACTAGCGGGAGTAACGAGCAGTACTTC.

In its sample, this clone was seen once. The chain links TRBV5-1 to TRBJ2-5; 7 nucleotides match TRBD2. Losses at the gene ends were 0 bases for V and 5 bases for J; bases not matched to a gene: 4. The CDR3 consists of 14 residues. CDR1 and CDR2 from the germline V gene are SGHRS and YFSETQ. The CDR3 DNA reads TGCGCCAGCAGCTTGGGACTAGCTCGGGAGACCCAGTACTTC. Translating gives CASSLGLARETQYF. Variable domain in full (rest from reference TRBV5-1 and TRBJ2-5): KAGVTQTPRYLIKTRGQQVTLSCSPISGHRSVSWYQQTPGQGLQFLFEYFSETQRNKGNFPGRFSGRQFSNSRSEMNVSTLELGDSALYLCASSLGLARETQYFGPGTRLLVL.

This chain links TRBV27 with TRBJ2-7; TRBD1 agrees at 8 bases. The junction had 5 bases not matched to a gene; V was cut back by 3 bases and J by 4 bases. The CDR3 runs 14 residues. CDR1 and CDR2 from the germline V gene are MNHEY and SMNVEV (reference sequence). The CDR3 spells CASSFGQGRYEQYF. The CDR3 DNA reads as TGTGCCAGCAGTTTCGGACAGGGACGTTACGAGCAGTACTTC.

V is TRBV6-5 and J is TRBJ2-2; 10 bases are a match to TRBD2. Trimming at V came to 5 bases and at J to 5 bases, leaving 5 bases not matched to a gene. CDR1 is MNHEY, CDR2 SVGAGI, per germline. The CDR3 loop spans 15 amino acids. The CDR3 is CASSLAGVGTGELFF. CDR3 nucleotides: TGTGCCAGCAGTCTAGCGGGAGTAGGGACCGGGGAGCTGTTTTTT.